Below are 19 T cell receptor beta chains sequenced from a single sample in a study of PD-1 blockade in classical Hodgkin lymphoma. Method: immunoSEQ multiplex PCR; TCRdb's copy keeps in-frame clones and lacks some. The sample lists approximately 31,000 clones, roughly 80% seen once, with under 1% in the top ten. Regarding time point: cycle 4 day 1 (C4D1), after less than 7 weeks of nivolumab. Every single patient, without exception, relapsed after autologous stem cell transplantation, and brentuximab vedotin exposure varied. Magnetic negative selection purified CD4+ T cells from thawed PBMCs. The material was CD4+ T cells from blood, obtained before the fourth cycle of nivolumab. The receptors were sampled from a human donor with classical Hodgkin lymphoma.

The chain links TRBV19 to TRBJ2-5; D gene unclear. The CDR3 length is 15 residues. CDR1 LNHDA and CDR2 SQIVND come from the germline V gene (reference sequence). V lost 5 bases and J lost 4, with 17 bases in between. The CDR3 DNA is TGTGCCAGTAGTTTTGACTCCAGGTCGACAGAGACCCAGTACTTC. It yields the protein CASSFDSRSTETQYF.

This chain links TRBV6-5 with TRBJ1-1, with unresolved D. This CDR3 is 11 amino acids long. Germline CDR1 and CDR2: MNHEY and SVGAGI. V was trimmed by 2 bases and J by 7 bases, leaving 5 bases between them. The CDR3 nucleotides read TGTGCCAGCAGTTACCTGAGTGAAGCTTTCTTT. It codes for CASSYLSEAFF.

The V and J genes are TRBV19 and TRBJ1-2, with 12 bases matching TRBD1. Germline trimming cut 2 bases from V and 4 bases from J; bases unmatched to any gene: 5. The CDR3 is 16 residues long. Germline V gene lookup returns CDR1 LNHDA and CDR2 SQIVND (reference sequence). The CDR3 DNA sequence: TGTGCCAGTAGTATACCAGGGACAGGGGGCGGCTATGGCTACACCTTC. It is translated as CASSIPGTGGGYGYTF.

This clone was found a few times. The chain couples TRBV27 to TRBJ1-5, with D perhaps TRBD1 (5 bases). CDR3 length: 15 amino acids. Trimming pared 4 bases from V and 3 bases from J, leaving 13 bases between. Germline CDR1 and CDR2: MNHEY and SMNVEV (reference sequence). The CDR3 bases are TGTGCCAGCAGTTCAAGGGACGGCTACAATCAGCCCCAGCATTTT. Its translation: CASSSRDGYNQPQHF.

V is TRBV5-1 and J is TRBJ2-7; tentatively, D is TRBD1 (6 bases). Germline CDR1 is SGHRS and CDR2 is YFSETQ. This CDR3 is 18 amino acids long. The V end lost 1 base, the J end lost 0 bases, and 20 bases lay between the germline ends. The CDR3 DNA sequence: TGCGCCAGCAGCTTGTATTCTCAGGACAGCTCGAGCTCCTACGAGCAGTACTTC. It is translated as CASSLYSQDSSSSYEQYF.

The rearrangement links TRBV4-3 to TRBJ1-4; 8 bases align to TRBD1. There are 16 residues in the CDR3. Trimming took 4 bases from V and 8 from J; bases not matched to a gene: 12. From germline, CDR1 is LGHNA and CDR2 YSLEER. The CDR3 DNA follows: TGCGCCAGCAGCCGGAATGCAGGGGGCATTCCCGAAAAACTGTTTTTT. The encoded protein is CASSRNAGGIPEKLFF.

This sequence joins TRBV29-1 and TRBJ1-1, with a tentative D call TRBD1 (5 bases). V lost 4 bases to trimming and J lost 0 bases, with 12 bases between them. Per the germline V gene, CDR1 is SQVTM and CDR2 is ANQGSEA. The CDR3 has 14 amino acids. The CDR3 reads CSVGQGSLNTEAFF. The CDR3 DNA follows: TGCAGCGTTGGGCAGGGAAGCTTGAACACTGAAGCTTTCTTT.

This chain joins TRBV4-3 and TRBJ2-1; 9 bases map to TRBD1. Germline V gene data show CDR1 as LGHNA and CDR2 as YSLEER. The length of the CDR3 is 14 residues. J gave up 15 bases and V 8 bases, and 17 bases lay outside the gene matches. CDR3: CASGKPGQGWTLFF. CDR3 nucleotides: TGCGCCAGCGGTAAACCGGGACAGGGTTGGACGCTGTTCTTC.

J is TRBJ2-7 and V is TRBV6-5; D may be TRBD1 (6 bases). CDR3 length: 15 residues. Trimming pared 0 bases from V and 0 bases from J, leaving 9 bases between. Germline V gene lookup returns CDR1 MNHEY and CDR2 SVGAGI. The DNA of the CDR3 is TGTGCCAGCAGTTACTCGACAGGAATCTCCTACGAGCAGTACTTC. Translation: CASSYSTGISYEQYF.

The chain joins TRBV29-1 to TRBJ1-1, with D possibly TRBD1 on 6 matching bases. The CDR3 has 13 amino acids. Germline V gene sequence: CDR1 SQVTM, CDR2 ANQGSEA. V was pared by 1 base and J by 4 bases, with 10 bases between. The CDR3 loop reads CSVEAQGRTEAFF. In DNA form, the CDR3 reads TGCAGCGTTGAAGCTCAGGGGCGCACTGAAGCTTTCTTT.

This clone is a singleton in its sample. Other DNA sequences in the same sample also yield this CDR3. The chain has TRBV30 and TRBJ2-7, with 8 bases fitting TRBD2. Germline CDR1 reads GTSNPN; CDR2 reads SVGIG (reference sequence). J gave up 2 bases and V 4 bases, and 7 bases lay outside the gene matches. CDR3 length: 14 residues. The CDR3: CAWKGGGGPYEQYF. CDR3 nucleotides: TGTGCCTGGAAGGGGGGCGGGGGGCCCTACGAGCAGTACTTC.

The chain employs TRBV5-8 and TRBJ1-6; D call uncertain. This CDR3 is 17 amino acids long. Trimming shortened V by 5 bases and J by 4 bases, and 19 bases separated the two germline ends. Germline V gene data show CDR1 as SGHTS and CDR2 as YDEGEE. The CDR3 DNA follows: TGTGCCAGCAGTACCTTCTGGTCCGGCGGGTATAATTCACCCCTCCACTTT. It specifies CASSTFWSGGYNSPLHF.

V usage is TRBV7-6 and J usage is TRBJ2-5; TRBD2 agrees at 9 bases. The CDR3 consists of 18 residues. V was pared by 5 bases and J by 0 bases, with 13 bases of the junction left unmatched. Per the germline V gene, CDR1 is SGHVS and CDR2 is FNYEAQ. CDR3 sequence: CASSPMTSGAMYQETQYF. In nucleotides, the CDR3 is TGTGCCAGCAGCCCTATGACTAGCGGAGCTATGTACCAAGAGACCCAGTACTTC.

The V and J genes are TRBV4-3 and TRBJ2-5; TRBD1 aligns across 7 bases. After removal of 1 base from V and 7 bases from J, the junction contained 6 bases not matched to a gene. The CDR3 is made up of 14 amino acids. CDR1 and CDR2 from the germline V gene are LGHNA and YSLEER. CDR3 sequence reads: CASSQGTGRGTQYF. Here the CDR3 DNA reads TGCGCCAGCAGCCAAGGGACAGGTCGAGGGACCCAGTACTTC.

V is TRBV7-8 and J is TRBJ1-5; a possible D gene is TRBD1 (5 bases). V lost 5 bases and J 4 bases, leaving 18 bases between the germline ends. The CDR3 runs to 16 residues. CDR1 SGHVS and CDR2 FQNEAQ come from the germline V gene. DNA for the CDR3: TGTGCCAGCAGCACCCGGGCCCCGACAGTTAATCAGCCCCAGCATTTT. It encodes CASSTRAPTVNQPQHF. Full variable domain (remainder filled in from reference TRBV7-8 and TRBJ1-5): GAGVSQSPRYKVAKRGQDVALRCDPISGHVSLFWYQQALGQGPEFLTYFQNEAQLDKSGLPSDRFFAERPEGSVSTLKIQRTQQEDSAVYLCASSTRAPTVNQPQHFGDGTRLSIL.

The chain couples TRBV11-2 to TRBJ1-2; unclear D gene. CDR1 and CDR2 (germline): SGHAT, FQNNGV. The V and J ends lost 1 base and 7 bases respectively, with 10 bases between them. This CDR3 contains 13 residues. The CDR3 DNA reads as TGTGCCAGCAGCTTAGTGGGGTTTCGTGGCTACACCTTC. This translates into CASSLVGFRGYTF.

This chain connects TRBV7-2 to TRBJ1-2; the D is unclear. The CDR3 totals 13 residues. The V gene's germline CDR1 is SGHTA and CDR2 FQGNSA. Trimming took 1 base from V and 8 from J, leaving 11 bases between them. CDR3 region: CASSLDYPGGYTF. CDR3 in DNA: TGTGCCAGCAGCTTAGATTACCCGGGGGGCTACACCTTC.

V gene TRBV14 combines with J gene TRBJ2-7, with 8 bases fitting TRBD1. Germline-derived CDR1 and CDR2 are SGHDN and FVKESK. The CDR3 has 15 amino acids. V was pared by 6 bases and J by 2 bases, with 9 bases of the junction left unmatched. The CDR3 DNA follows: TGTGCCAGCAGTCGACAGGGGAGAGGGACCTACGAGCAGTACTTC. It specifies CASSRQGRGTYEQYF.

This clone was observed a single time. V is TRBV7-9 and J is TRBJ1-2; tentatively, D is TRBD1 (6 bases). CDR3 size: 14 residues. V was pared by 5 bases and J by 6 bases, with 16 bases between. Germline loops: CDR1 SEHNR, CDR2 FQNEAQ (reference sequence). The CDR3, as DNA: TGTGCCAGCAGCCCAACAGGGAACAACCATGGCTACACCTTC. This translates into CASSPTGNNHGYTF.